This T cell receptor (beta chain) was profiled in a study of T cells in narcolepsy. Study-wide background: Patients with NT1 or NT2 and healthy control donors were enrolled.

Study conclusions and caveats: Some memory CD4+ repertoires had no autoreactive clone sequences. Autoreactive HCRT-specific and TRIB2-specific clonotypes were marked in same-patient CSF-versus-blood CD4+ comparisons. Blood of same and different patients, but not healthy controls, reportedly held recurring autoreactive clonotypes.

In regard to this clone: Its specificity is not known.

Some clones are missing from TCRdb's copy, which holds only in-frame ones; the method was immunoSEQ multiplex PCR. The sample contains around 24,000 clones, roughly 81% of which appear only once. Trimming removed 5 bases from V and 2 bases from J, with 15 bases in between. Germline V gene sequence: CDR1 SGHTA, CDR2 FQGNSA. There are 15 residues in the CDR3. The receptor comes from a human donor with narcolepsy. The material sequenced was CD45RA- memory CD4+ T cells from PBMCs. The V gene is TRBV7-2, the J gene TRBJ1-2; maybe TRBD1 (5 bases). The CDR3 DNA is TGTGCCAGCAGCCCCGGGGGTGCCAGGAACTATGGCTACACCTTC. Translated, it gives CASSPGGARNYGYTF. Complete variable domain (other parts from reference TRBV7-2 and TRBJ1-2): GAGVSQSPSNKVTEKGKDVELRCDPISGHTALYWYRQSLGQGLEFLIYFQGNSAPDKSGLPSDRFSAERTGGSVSTLTIQRTQQEDSAVYLCASSPGGARNYGYTFGSGTRLTVV.